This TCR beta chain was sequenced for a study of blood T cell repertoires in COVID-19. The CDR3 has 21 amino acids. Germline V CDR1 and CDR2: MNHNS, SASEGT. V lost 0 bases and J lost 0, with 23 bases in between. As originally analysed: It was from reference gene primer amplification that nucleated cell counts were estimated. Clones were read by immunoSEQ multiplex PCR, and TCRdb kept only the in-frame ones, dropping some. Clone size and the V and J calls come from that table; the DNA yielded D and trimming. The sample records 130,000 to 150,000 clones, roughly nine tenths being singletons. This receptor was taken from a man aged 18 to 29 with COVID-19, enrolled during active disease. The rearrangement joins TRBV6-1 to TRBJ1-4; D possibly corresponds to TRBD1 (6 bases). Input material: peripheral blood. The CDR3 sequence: CASSEAPRQALHVATNEKLFF. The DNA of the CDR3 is TGTGCCAGCAGTGAAGCGCCTAGACAGGCCCTTCACGTTGCAACTAATGAAAAACTGTTTTTT.